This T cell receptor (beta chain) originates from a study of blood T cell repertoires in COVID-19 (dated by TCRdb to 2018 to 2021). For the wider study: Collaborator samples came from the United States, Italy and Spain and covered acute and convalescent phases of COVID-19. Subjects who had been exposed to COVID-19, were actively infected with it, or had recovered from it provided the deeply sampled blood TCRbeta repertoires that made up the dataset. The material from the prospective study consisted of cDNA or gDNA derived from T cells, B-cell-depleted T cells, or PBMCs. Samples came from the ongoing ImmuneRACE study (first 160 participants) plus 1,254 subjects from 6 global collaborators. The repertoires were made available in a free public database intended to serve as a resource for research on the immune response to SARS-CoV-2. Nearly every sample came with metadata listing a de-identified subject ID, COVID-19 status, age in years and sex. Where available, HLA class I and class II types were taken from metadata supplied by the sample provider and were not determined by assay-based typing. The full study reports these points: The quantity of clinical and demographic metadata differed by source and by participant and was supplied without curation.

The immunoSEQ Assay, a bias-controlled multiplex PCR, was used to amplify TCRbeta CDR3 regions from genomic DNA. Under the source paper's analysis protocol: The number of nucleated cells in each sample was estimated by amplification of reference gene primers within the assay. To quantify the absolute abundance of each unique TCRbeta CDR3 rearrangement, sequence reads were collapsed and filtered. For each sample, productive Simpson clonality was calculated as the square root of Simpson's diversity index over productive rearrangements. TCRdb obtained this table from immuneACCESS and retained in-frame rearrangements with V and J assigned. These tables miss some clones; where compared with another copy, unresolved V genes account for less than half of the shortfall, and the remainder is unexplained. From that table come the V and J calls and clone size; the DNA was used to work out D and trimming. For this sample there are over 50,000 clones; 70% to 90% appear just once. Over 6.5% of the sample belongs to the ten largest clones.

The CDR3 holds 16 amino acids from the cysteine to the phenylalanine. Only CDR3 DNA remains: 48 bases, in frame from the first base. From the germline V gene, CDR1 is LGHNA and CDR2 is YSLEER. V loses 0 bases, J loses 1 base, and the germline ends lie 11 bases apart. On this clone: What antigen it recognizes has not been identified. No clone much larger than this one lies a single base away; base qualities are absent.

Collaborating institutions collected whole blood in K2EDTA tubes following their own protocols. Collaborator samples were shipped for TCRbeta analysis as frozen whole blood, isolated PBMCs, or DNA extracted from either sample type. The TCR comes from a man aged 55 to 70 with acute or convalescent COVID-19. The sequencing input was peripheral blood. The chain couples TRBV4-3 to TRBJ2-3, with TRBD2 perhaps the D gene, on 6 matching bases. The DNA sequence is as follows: TGCGCCAGCAGCCAAGATTCCCAGCGGGGCACAGATACGCAGTATTTT. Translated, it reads CASSQDSQRGTDTQYF.